What follows are 32 T cell receptor beta chains derived from one specimen sequenced in a study of technical replicates of blood from a few donors. Method: immunoSEQ multiplex PCR; TCRdb's copy keeps in-frame clones and lacks some. This table has about 63,000 clones, around nine tenths appearing once. Sequencing used PBMCs. All receptors derive from a human donor in good health. Some clones in this sample may be carry-over from other donors' samples.

This clone was found many times. The rearrangement joins TRBV6-1 to TRBJ1-2, with a possible D match to TRBD1 (6 bases). This CDR3 is built from 16 residues. V was shortened by 1 base and J by 6 bases, with 18 bases between the two germline ends. Germline V gene sequence: CDR1 MNHNS, CDR2 SASEGT. This CDR3 is CASSEEGGVGLNGYTF. Here the CDR3 DNA reads TGTGCCAGCAGTGAAGAGGGGGGGGTAGGGTTGAATGGCTACACCTTC.

J is TRBJ2-1 and V is TRBV30; 8 bases map to TRBD2. Germline V lookup: CDR1 GTSNPN, CDR2 SVGIG (reference sequence). The CDR3 consists of 15 residues. V was clipped by 4 bases and J by 0 bases; unmatched bases: 5. CDR3: CAWNSGISSYNEQFF. The CDR3, as DNA: TGTGCCTGGAATAGCGGGATTAGCTCCTACAATGAGCAGTTCTTC. Full variable domain (outside the CDR3, taken from reference TRBV30 and TRBJ2-1): SQTIHQWPATLVQPVGSPLSLECTVEGTSNPNLYWYRQAAGRGLQLLFYSVGIGQISSEVPQNLSASRPQDRQFILSSKKLLLSDSGFYLCAWNSGISSYNEQFFGPGTRLTVL.

This clone was found once. The chain combines TRBV5-4 with TRBJ1-5; D not resolved. Germline V gene sequence: CDR1 SGHNT, CDR2 YYREEE (reference sequence). With 4 bases removed from V and 4 bases from J, the gap between germline ends came to 9 bases. The CDR3 runs to 13 residues. The DNA of the CDR3 is TGTGCCAGCAGCCTAGACGGAAATCAGCCCCAGCATTTT. It yields the protein CASSLDGNQPQHF. The full variable domain, rest sourced from reference TRBV5-4 and TRBJ1-5, is ETGVTQSPTHLIKTRGQQVTLRCSSQSGHNTVSWYQQALGQGPQFIFQYYREEENGRGNFPPRFSGLQFPNYSSELNVNALELDDSALYLCASSLDGNQPQHFGDGTRLSIL.

The chain employs TRBV28 and TRBJ2-7; 9 nucleotides align to TRBD2. V gave up 5 bases and J gave up 4 bases; unmatched junction bases: 9. The CDR3 totals 15 residues. The germline V gene has CDR1 MDHEN and CDR2 SYDVKM. Written as DNA, the CDR3 is TGTGCCAGCAGTCCGCATAGGACTAGCGAGTACGAGCAGTACTTC. Amino acids: CASSPHRTSEYEQYF.

The chain employs TRBV7-2 and TRBJ2-2; TRBD1 is a possible D gene (6 bases). With 2 bases removed from V and 6 bases from J, the gap between germline ends came to 13 bases. Germline V lookup: CDR1 SGHTA, CDR2 FQGNSA. The CDR3 is 15 residues long. CDR3 region: CASSLQPTGPGELFF. The CDR3, as DNA: TGTGCCAGCAGCTTACAACCGACAGGTCCCGGGGAGCTGTTTTTT. Supplemented by reference TRBV7-2 and TRBJ2-2, the full variable domain reads GAGVSQSPSNKVTEKGKDVELRCDPISGHTALYWYRQSLGQGLEFLIYFQGNSAPDKSGLPSDRFSAERTGGSVSTLTIQRTQQEDSAVYLCASSLQPTGPGELFFGEGSRLTVL.

The chain employs TRBV5-4 and TRBJ2-7; TRBD1 is a possible D gene (6 bases). The CDR3 is 14 residues long. Germline lookup yields CDR1 SGHNT and CDR2 YYREEE (reference sequence). V lost 0 bases and J 3 bases, leaving 10 bases between the germline ends. As DNA, the CDR3 is TGTGCCAGCAGCTTGGAGGGGACAAGCTACGAGCAGTACTTC. This translates into CASSLEGTSYEQYF.

J is TRBJ2-7 and V is TRBV12-5; 7 positions match TRBD1. V trimming: 1 base; J trimming: 2 bases; junction bases outside the gene matches: 5. Germline assignment: CDR1 LGHNT and CDR2 FRNRAP. The CDR3 has 15 residues. The CDR3: CASGLAGTAPYEQYF. CDR3 nucleotides: TGTGCTAGTGGTTTGGCCGGGACAGCACCCTACGAGCAGTACTTC.

The chain uses TRBV5-1 and TRBJ2-7; TRBD1 agrees at 7 bases. The CDR3 sequence is 13 residues long. After removal of 5 bases from V and 5 bases from J, the junction contained 7 bases not matched to a gene. Germline lookup yields CDR1 SGHRS and CDR2 YFSETQ. CDR3 DNA: TGCGCCAGCAGAAGGGACAGTCGCAACGAGCAGTACTTC. Translated: CASRRDSRNEQYF.

This clone appeared once. This sequence joins TRBV5-1 and TRBJ2-2; 9 bases line up with TRBD2. This CDR3 contains 15 residues. From germline, CDR1 is SGHRS and CDR2 YFSETQ. Trimming cost V 3 bases and J 6 bases; bases outside gene matches: 6. The CDR3 bases are TGCGCCAGCAGCTCTGGGGGACTAGCTGCCGGGGAGCTGTTTTTT. Residues: CASSSGGLAAGELFF.

This clone has a handful of counts. The chain recombines TRBV25-1 with TRBJ2-1; the match to TRBD1 covers 9 bases. The V segment lost 3 bases and the J segment 9 bases; nucleotides outside the gene matches: 9. This CDR3 comprises 15 residues. Germline CDR1 and CDR2: MGHDK and SYGVNS. The CDR3 loop reads CASSDPGQGFGEQFF. CDR3 coding DNA: TGTGCCAGCAGTGACCCGGGACAGGGTTTCGGTGAGCAGTTCTTC.

This clone occurred once. The chain couples TRBV2 to TRBJ1-1; 9 bases match TRBD1. Germline CDR1 reads SNHLY; CDR2 reads FYNNEI. The trim removed 6 bases at V and 0 bases at J, leaving 8 bases unmatched. The CDR3 totals 16 residues. The CDR3 is CASSTDRGILNTEAFF. The CDR3 bases are TGTGCCAGCAGCACAGACAGGGGGATTTTGAACACTGAAGCTTTCTTT.

This rearrangement joins TRBV6-5 to TRBJ1-2, with D possibly matching TRBD1 (6 bases). Germline assignment: CDR1 MNHEY and CDR2 SVGAGI. Trimming removed 2 bases from V and 0 bases from J, with 10 bases in between. CDR3 length equals 15 residues. CDR3 sequence (DNA): TGTGCCAGCAGTTACGATGGACAGACTAACTATGGCTACACCTTC. It translates to CASSYDGQTNYGYTF.

The gene calls are TRBV5-1 and TRBJ2-3; TRBD2 matches at 11 bases. Trimming removed 4 bases from V and 6 bases from J; junction bases left unmatched: 13. Germline values: CDR1 SGHRS, CDR2 YFSETQ. The CDR3 extends over 17 amino acids. Here the CDR3 DNA reads TGCGCCAGCAGCGCGCGAAGCACTAGCGGGGGCCGGGATACGCAGTATTTT. This encodes CASSARSTSGGRDTQYF.

The genes are TRBV30 and TRBJ2-6, with 7 nucleotides matching TRBD1. V lost 3 bases, J lost 1 base, and 15 bases stayed unmatched. The CDR3 sequence is 19 residues long. Germline loops: CDR1 GTSNPN, CDR2 SVGIG (reference sequence). The DNA of the CDR3 is TGTGCCTGGAGCCAGAGGAGAGGGGGCGCAAGATCTGGGGCCAACGTCCTGACTTTC. Translating it yields CAWSQRRGGARSGANVLTF.

This rearrangement joins TRBV6-1 to TRBJ2-3; the D gene is possibly TRBD1 (6 bases). Trimming took 7 bases from V and 5 from J, leaving 16 bases between them. CDR3 length equals 14 residues. In germline, CDR1 is MNHNS, CDR2 SASEGT. The CDR3 sequence is CASIAGVVKDTQYF. The CDR3 bases are TGTGCCAGCATCGCAGGGGTAGTCAAAGATACGCAGTATTTT.

The genes are TRBV4-2 and TRBJ2-7; maybe TRBD2 (5 bases). Trimming pared 5 bases from V and 4 bases from J, leaving 15 bases between. Germline V gives CDR1 LGHNA, CDR2 YNFKEQ. The length of the CDR3 is 14 residues. The CDR3 sequence is CASSWELLAYEQYF. The CDR3 DNA reads as TGTGCCAGCAGCTGGGAGCTTCTGGCTTACGAGCAGTACTTC.

The rearrangement links TRBV13 to TRBJ2-3; D perhaps matches TRBD2 (5 bases). The germline V gene encodes CDR1 PRHDT and CDR2 FYEKMQ (reference sequence). The CDR3 length is 13 residues. V was cut by 3 bases and J by 4 bases, with 8 bases left in between. The DNA of the CDR3 is TGTGCCAGCAGCTTCCTGGGAGCAGATACGCAGTATTTT. This codes for CASSFLGADTQYF.

This chain joins TRBV30 and TRBJ2-3; D is ambiguous. Germline V gives CDR1 GTSNPN, CDR2 SVGIG (reference sequence). This CDR3 contains 14 residues. V shed 3 bases and J shed 1 base, with 11 bases lying between them. CDR3 sequence reads: CAWSGLVGTDTQYF. The CDR3 region has the DNA TGTGCCTGGAGCGGCCTAGTCGGCACAGATACGCAGTATTTT.

The CDR3 here is CASSEALSGRRETQYF. Here the CDR3 DNA reads TGTGCCAGCAGTGAAGCGCTTAGCGGGCGCCGGGAGACCCAGTACTTC. The chain uses TRBV2 and TRBJ2-5, with 7 bases aligning to TRBD2. V was pared by 0 bases and J by 5 bases, with 9 bases of the junction left unmatched. CDR1 SNHLY and CDR2 FYNNEI come from the germline V gene. The CDR3 loop spans 16 amino acids.

The V and J genes are TRBV11-2 and TRBJ1-6, with 8 bases that match TRBD1. This CDR3 is built from 15 residues. The V gene end was trimmed by 4 bases and the J gene end by 10 bases; junction bases not matched to a gene: 9. Germline CDR1 is SGHAT and CDR2 is FQNNGV. The CDR3 DNA reads TGTGCCAGCAGCTCATACGGACAGGGTGGATCACCCCTCCACTTT. As protein: CASSSYGQGGSPLHF. The complete variable domain, with remaining parts taken from reference TRBV11-2 and TRBJ1-6, reads EAGVAQSPRYKIIEKRQSVAFWCNPISGHATLYWYQQILGQGPKLLIQFQNNGVVDDSQLPKDRFSAERLKGVDSTLKIQPAKLEDSAVYLCASSSYGQGGSPLHFGNGTRLTVT.

V is TRBV5-6 and J is TRBJ1-5, with 9 bases lining up with TRBD1. The CDR3 consists of 15 residues. V lost 0 bases to trimming and J lost 7 bases; unmatched junction nucleotides: 5. Germline V CDR1 and CDR2: SGHDT, YYEEEE. The CDR3 sequence is CASSLGTGVPQPQHF. In DNA form, the CDR3 reads TGTGCCAGCAGCTTGGGGACAGGGGTCCCACAGCCCCAGCATTTT. Full variable domain (remainder filled in from reference TRBV5-6 and TRBJ1-5): DAGVTQSPTHLIKTRGQQVTLRCSPKSGHDTVSWYQQALGQGPQFIFQYYEEEERQRGNFPDRFSGHQFPNYSSELNVNALLLGDSALYLCASSLGTGVPQPQHFGDGTRLSIL.

This clone was picked up a small number of times. The chain has TRBV11-3 and TRBJ2-6; D may be TRBD2 (6 bases). This CDR3 spans 13 amino acids. Germline V CDR1 and CDR2: SGHNT, YENEEA. V lost 10 bases and J 4 bases, leaving 11 bases between the germline ends. In DNA, the CDR3 is TGTGCCATCGCGGGGAACGGGGCCAACGTCCTGACTTTC. It is translated as CAIAGNGANVLTF. Complete variable domain (other parts from reference TRBV11-3 and TRBJ2-6): EAGVVQSPRYKIIEKKQPVAFWCNPISGHNTLYWYLQNLGQGPELLIRYENEEAVDDSQLPKDRFSAERLKGVDSTLKIQPAELGDSAVYLCAIAGNGANVLTFGAGSRLTVL.

The sample holds a few counts of this clone. The chain employs TRBV4-1 and TRBJ1-1; D gene uncertain. Germline CDR1 is MGHRA and CDR2 is YSYEKL. Between the trimmed V and J ends, which lost 0 bases and 0 bases, there was a span of 8 bases. The CDR3 runs to 15 residues. CDR3: CASSQDLGLNTEAFF. The CDR3 coding sequence is TGCGCCAGCAGCCAAGATCTAGGCCTGAACACTGAAGCTTTCTTT.

V usage is TRBV19 and J usage is TRBJ2-4; D may be TRBD1 (6 bases). Germline V gives CDR1 LNHDA, CDR2 SQIVND (reference sequence). This CDR3 spans 16 amino acids. The germline V and J ends were trimmed by 4 bases and 4 bases, with 17 bases remaining between them. CDR3 in amino acids: CASSTEQQGMKNIQYF. The CDR3 DNA reads TGTGCCAGTAGTACCGAACAGCAGGGGATGAAAAACATTCAGTACTTC. Together with reference TRBV19 and TRBJ2-4, the CDR3 gives the full variable domain: DGGITQSPKYLFRKEGQNVTLSCEQNLNHDAMYWYRQDPGQGLRLIYYSQIVNDFQKGDIAEGYSVSREKKESFPLTVTSAQKNPTAFYLCASSTEQQGMKNIQYFGAGTRLSVL.

The chain is built from TRBV6-1 and TRBJ1-2; 9 bases align to TRBD1. There are 15 residues in the CDR3. J was trimmed by 3 bases and V by 6 bases; bases with no gene match: 8. Germline V gene lookup returns CDR1 MNHNS and CDR2 SASEGT. The CDR3 protein is CASSGQGIGDYGYTF. The CDR3 region has the DNA TGTGCCAGCAGCGGACAGGGGATCGGTGACTATGGCTACACCTTC.

The rearrangement links TRBV10-3 to TRBJ1-6; tentatively, D is TRBD1 (6 bases). Trimming took 6 bases from V and 15 from J, leaving 18 bases between them. The CDR3 length is 13 residues. Germline values: CDR1 ENHRY, CDR2 SYGVKD. In DNA form, the CDR3 reads TGTGCCATCAGCTTCAGACAGACGGGACACCTCCACTTT. Protein product: CAISFRQTGHLHF.

The V call is TRBV7-9, the J call TRBJ2-4; 9 bases match TRBD1. This CDR3 is built from 15 residues. Losses at the gene ends were 5 bases for V and 0 bases for J; bases not matched to a gene: 2. CDR1 and CDR2 from the germline V gene are SEHNR and FQNEAQ (reference sequence). The CDR3 DNA reads TGTGCCAGCAGCCGACAGGGGGGAGCCAAAAACATTCAGTACTTC. This encodes CASSRQGGAKNIQYF.

The chain combines TRBV7-9 with TRBJ1-5; D not certain. The V end was cut by 3 bases, the J end by 7 bases, with 7 bases between. Germline-derived CDR1 and CDR2 are SEHNR and FQNEAQ (reference sequence). The CDR3 is 12 amino acids. CDR3 sequence: CASSFEAQPQHF. CDR3 sequence (DNA): TGTGCCAGCAGCTTTGAGGCGCAGCCCCAGCATTTT.

V and J are TRBV9 and TRBJ1-2, with 7 positions matching TRBD1. This CDR3 region has 14 residues. Germline V gene sequence: CDR1 SGDLS, CDR2 YYNGEE. Trimming removed 3 bases from V and 0 bases from J; junction bases left unmatched: 2. The CDR3 DNA reads as TGTGCCAGCAGCGATACAGGGGCTAACTATGGCTACACCTTC. The encoded protein is CASSDTGANYGYTF.

V gene TRBV25-1 combines with J gene TRBJ2-7; a possible D gene is TRBD1 (5 bases). Germline assignment: CDR1 MGHDK and CDR2 SYGVNS. The length of the CDR3 is 13 residues. Deletions cut 6 bases from V and 3 bases from J, with 12 bases between. For the CDR3, the DNA is TGTGCCAGCAGCAAGCAGGGTGGCTACGAGCAGTACTTC. Encoded protein: CASSKQGGYEQYF.

With regard to this clone: The junction departs from germline at one end; a sequencing error may be responsible. The chain uses TRBV10-3 and TRBJ2-3, with TRBD2 as a possible D gene (6 bases). This CDR3 region has 15 residues. CDR1 ENHRY and CDR2 SYGVKD come from the germline V gene. The DNA of the CDR3 is TGTGCCATCAGGGAGTTGGAGGGGAGCACAGATACGCAGTATTTT. It is translated as CAIRELEGSTDTQYF.

This sequence joins TRBV30 and TRBJ1-5, with 9 bases lining up with TRBD1. With 3 bases clipped from V and 6 bases from J, the junction kept 6 bases outside the gene matches. The V gene's germline CDR1 is GTSNPN and CDR2 SVGIG (reference sequence). The CDR3 contains 14 residues. CDR3 DNA sequence: TGTGCCTGGAGGGTACAGGGGGCCGGTCAGCCCCAGCATTTT. Its protein product is CAWRVQGAGQPQHF.